This entry features one T cell receptor (beta chain) sequence. The antigen remains unidentified. V was trimmed by 0 bases and J by 1 base, leaving 14 bases between them. Germline CDR1 SGHRS, CDR2 YFSETQ. The CDR3 is 18 amino acids. The sample belongs to a study of early T cells in non-severe SARS-CoV-2 infection. The study's findings and limits: Private and CD4 specificities were missed by VDJdb matching, which favored anti-spike CD8 responses.

The TCR library protocol was used to attach unique molecular identifiers. These identifiers were attached to individual cDNA molecules. TCRdb re-derived calls from the 5' RACE reads in MiXCR, one entry per CDR3 protein. The profile shows around 92,000 distinct CDR3 sequences, 11% of them singletons. This chain connects TRBV5-1 to TRBJ1-6, with a tentative D call TRBD1 (5 bases). The sequenced material came from whole blood. The sequence derives from an adult who was a healthcare worker with PCR-confirmed SARS-CoV-2 infection or an uninfected control (not recorded which). Written as DNA, the CDR3 is TGCGCCAGCAGCTTGGCGGGGCGGCGGCTATCCTATAATTCACCCCTCCACTTT. It is translated as CASSLAGRRLSYNSPLHF.